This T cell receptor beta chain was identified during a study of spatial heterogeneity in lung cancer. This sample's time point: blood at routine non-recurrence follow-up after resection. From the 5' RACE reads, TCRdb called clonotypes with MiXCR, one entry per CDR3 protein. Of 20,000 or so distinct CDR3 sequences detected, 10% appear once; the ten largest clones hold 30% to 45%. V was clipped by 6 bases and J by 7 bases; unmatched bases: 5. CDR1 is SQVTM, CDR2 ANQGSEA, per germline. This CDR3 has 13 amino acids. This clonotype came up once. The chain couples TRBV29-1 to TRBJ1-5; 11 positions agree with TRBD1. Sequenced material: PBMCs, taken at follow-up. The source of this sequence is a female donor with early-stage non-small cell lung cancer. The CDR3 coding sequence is TGCAGCGTCGGACAGGGGGCGGAACAGCCCCAGCATTTT. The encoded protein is CSVGQGAEQPQHF.